This TCR beta chain is drawn from a study of shared clonotypes between healthy human individuals. The study's findings and limits: In this cohort, only blood was sampled, and tissue repertoires likely differ.

Trimming took off 3 bases at V and 8 bases at J, with 14 bases between the two ends. CDR3 length: 14 residues. Germline V lookup: CDR1 SGHRS, CDR2 YFSETQ. The table lists this clone with a count of one. Antigen specificity is unknown. The protocol was immunoSEQ multiplex PCR, while the TCRdb copy is restricted to in-frame clones and leaves out a portion. Of approximately 2,300,000 clones in the sample, roughly 90% were seen once. The V call is TRBV5-1, the J call TRBJ1-4; D gene unclear. Material: naive CD4+ T cells from PBMCs. Documented subset: CD45RA+ positively selected. This clonotype was sampled from a man in his late teens or twenties in good health. Some clones in this sample may be carry-over from other donors' samples. CDR3: CASSWAGAREKLFF. The CDR3 nucleotides read TGCGCCAGCAGCTGGGCAGGCGCTAGGGAAAAACTGTTTTTT.